The 26 T cell receptor beta chains below come from one sample, sequenced in a study of blood T cell repertoires in COVID-19. Sequencing was performed with immunoSEQ multiplex PCR; in TCRdb, only in-frame clones are kept and a portion is missing. The sample has about 340,000 clones, approximately 91% seen once. The sample taken for sequencing was peripheral blood. These TCRs come from a woman in her 70s with COVID-19, enrolled during active disease.

There are a few counts of this clone. CDR3 DNA sequence: TGTGCCAGCAGCCAAGAGGGGGCGGCGGGTCACAATGAGCAGTTCTTC. Translated, it gives CASSQEGAAGHNEQFF. The V gene is TRBV4-2, the J gene TRBJ2-1; D may be TRBD1 (6 bases). The V end was cut by 0 bases, the J end by 5 bases, with 14 bases between. This CDR3 has 16 amino acids. Germline V gives CDR1 LGHNA, CDR2 YNFKEQ.

The chain employs TRBV2 and TRBJ1-2, with 8 nucleotides matching TRBD1. Per germline, CDR1 SNHLY and CDR2 FYNNEI. The CDR3 length is 12 residues. V was clipped by 10 bases and J by 6 bases; unmatched bases: 7. The CDR3: CAIADRDHGYTF. CDR3 DNA: TGTGCCATCGCGGACAGGGACCATGGCTACACCTTC.

This clone occurred a few times. The chain couples TRBV6-5 to TRBJ1-2, with TRBD1 identical over 10 bases. Germline V CDR1 and CDR2: MNHEY, SVGAGI. The CDR3 has 15 amino acids. V lost 5 bases to trimming and J lost 14 bases; unmatched junction nucleotides: 17. CDR3 residues: CASSPGGDRGEGLTF. DNA for the CDR3: TGTGCCAGCAGTCCCGGGGGGGACAGGGGTGAGGGTTTGACCTTC.

This chain connects TRBV6-4 to TRBJ2-7; TRBD1 agrees at 7 bases. Looked up from germline, CDR1 is MRHNA and CDR2 is SNTAGT. J lost 3 bases, V lost 6 bases, and 11 bases had no gene match. CDR3 length: 15 residues. The CDR3 nucleotides are TGTGCCAGCAGGACCCCCAGGCAGGGGGACTACGAGCAGTACTTC. This gives the protein CASRTPRQGDYEQYF.

In its sample, this clone was seen once. This rearrangement joins TRBV6-5 to TRBJ1-2; 9 positions agree with TRBD1. The CDR3 has 12 amino acids. Germline-derived CDR1 and CDR2 are MNHEY and SVGAGI. Trimming at V came to 8 bases and at J to 2 bases, leaving 0 bases not matched to a gene. CDR3 in DNA: TGTGCCAGCGGACAGGGGAACTATGGCTACACCTTC. It is translated as CASGQGNYGYTF.

V usage is TRBV4-1 and J usage is TRBJ1-5; weak D call: TRBD1 (5 bases). Germline lookup yields CDR1 MGHRA and CDR2 YSYEKL. The CDR3 covers 15 residues. Trimming shortened V by 3 bases and J by 3 bases, and 12 bases separated the two germline ends. CDR3 sequence: CASSQVGVDNQPQHF. DNA of the CDR3: TGCGCCAGCAGCCAGGTAGGGGTTGACAATCAGCCCCAGCATTTT.

The sample holds a few counts of this clone. The chain employs TRBV4-3 and TRBJ2-7; D is ambiguous. This CDR3 spans 14 amino acids. The germline V gene encodes CDR1 LGHNA and CDR2 YSLEER. V was trimmed by 0 bases and J by 7 bases, leaving 13 bases between them. CDR3 bases: TGCGCCAGCAGCCAAGATTTAGCATGGCCAGAGCAGTACTTC. Translated: CASSQDLAWPEQYF.

The chain carries TRBV18 and TRBJ2-7; D is possibly TRBD1 (6 bases). Trimming shortened V by 0 bases and J by 2 bases, and 11 bases separated the two germline ends. Per germline, CDR1 KGHSH and CDR2 LQKENI. The CDR3 has 15 amino acids. The CDR3 DNA reads as TGTGCCAGCTCACCACCGGGGGCGCTTACCTACGAGCAGTACTTC. It yields the protein CASSPPGALTYEQYF.

The J gene is TRBJ1-5, the V gene TRBV9; 7 positions match TRBD1. The ends lost 4 bases at V and 2 bases at J; junction bases unmatched: 9. Germline V lookup: CDR1 SGDLS, CDR2 YYNGEE. CDR3 length: 16 amino acids. The CDR3: CASSPSAGGGNQPQHF. CDR3 DNA sequence: TGTGCCAGCAGCCCTTCCGCAGGGGGTGGCAATCAGCCCCAGCATTTT.

The V call is TRBV11-2, the J call TRBJ2-7, with TRBD1 matching over 7 bases. The CDR3 totals 16 residues. CDR1 is SGHAT and CDR2 is FQNNGV in the germline V gene. Trimming took 5 bases from V and 2 from J; bases not matched to a gene: 12. The CDR3 sequence is CASSHTRGTAPYEQYF. CDR3 sequence (DNA): TGTGCCAGCAGCCACACGAGGGGGACAGCTCCCTACGAGCAGTACTTC.

This clone was detected only once. The V call is TRBV25-1, the J call TRBJ1-3; 10 nucleotides agree with TRBD1. The CDR3 runs to 17 residues. Trimming cost V 0 bases and J 3 bases; bases outside gene matches: 5. Germline V lookup: CDR1 MGHDK, CDR2 SYGVNS. The CDR3 DNA reads as TGTGCCAGCAGTGAATATGAGACAGGGGGCTTTGGAAACACCATATATTTT. Encoded protein: CASSEYETGGFGNTIYF.

The chain uses TRBV28 and TRBJ2-1; TRBD2 agrees at 9 bases. The CDR3 has 15 amino acids. The V gene's germline CDR1 is MDHEN and CDR2 SYDVKM. Trimming took 1 base from V and 4 from J; bases not matched to a gene: 2. The CDR3 loop is CASSLFAGGYNEQFF. Here the CDR3 DNA reads TGTGCCAGCAGTTTATTTGCGGGGGGGTACAATGAGCAGTTCTTC.

CDR3 nucleotides: TGTGCCAGCAGCCTCCGGGGTGGAGAGACCCAGTACTTC. Protein sequence: CASSLRGGETQYF. This chain joins TRBV9 and TRBJ2-5, with D tentatively TRBD2 (5 bases). The CDR3 length is 13 residues. V was pared by 4 bases and J by 4 bases, with 11 bases between. CDR1 and CDR2 from the germline V gene are SGDLS and YYNGEE.

V usage is TRBV5-1 and J usage is TRBJ2-1, with 10 nucleotides matching TRBD1. V lost 2 bases to trimming and J lost 8 bases; unmatched junction nucleotides: 7. Germline V gene lookup returns CDR1 SGHRS and CDR2 YFSETQ. The CDR3 covers 15 residues. The CDR3 loop is CASSFWDRGTDEQFF. The CDR3 DNA is TGCGCCAGCAGCTTTTGGGACAGGGGTACAGATGAGCAGTTCTTC.

CDR3: CASRGDSLPLNTEAFF. The CDR3 DNA is TGTGCCAGCAGAGGGGACAGCCTACCCTTGAACACTGAAGCTTTCTTT. The chain links TRBV28 to TRBJ1-1; TRBD1 agrees at 7 bases. This CDR3 has 16 amino acids. Germline trimming cut 6 bases from V and 0 bases from J; bases unmatched to any gene: 10. Per germline, CDR1 MDHEN and CDR2 SYDVKM.

The rearrangement uses TRBV28 and TRBJ1-5, with D possibly being TRBD1 (6 bases). Germline loops: CDR1 MDHEN, CDR2 SYDVKM. Trimming left V 5 bases short and J 5 bases short, with 13 bases between. The CDR3 extends over 14 amino acids. For the CDR3, the DNA is TGTGCCAGCAGTCCGGGACAAATGTATCAGCCCCAGCATTTT. Protein product: CASSPGQMYQPQHF.

The rearrangement joins TRBV19 to TRBJ1-1, with D unresolved. Germline V CDR1 and CDR2: LNHDA, SQIVND (reference sequence). The CDR3 has 13 amino acids. V was trimmed by 7 bases and J by 5 bases, leaving 14 bases between them. CDR3 region: CASKKLEGTEAFF. The CDR3, as DNA: TGTGCCAGTAAGAAGTTGGAGGGTACTGAAGCTTTCTTT. Supplemented by reference TRBV19 and TRBJ1-1, the full variable domain reads DGGITQSPKYLFRKEGQNVTLSCEQNLNHDAMYWYRQDPGQGLRLIYYSQIVNDFQKGDIAEGYSVSREKKESFPLTVTSAQKNPTAFYLCASKKLEGTEAFFGQGTRLTVV.

This clone was detected once. V gene TRBV4-3 combines with J gene TRBJ1-4; no definite D call. The CDR3 extends over 17 amino acids. V was cut by 0 bases and J by 8 bases, with 19 bases left in between. From germline, CDR1 is LGHNA and CDR2 YSLEER. CDR3 bases: TGCGCCAGCAGCCAAGAAGGTCAGGCAGGCTTTGGGGAAAAACTGTTTTTT. Residues: CASSQEGQAGFGEKLFF.

The chain carries TRBV4-1 and TRBJ2-3; D remains ambiguous. Trimming pared 2 bases from V and 2 bases from J, leaving 20 bases between. The CDR3 has 18 residues. Germline CDR1 MGHRA, CDR2 YSYEKL. The CDR3 spells CASSQFSPLHPDTDTQYF. DNA for the CDR3: TGCGCCAGCAGCCAATTTTCCCCACTTCACCCTGACACAGATACGCAGTATTTT.

The count of this clone is one. The chain combines TRBV3-1 (or the pseudogene TRBV3-2) with TRBJ1-2, with D maybe TRBD1 (5 bases). The CDR3 consists of 16 residues. V was cut by 3 bases and J by 3 bases, with 17 bases left in between. Germline V gene sequence: CDR1 LGHDT, CDR2 YNNKEL (reference sequence). CDR3 residues: CASSHTSGGTYYGYTF. In DNA form, the CDR3 reads TGTGCCAGCAGCCACACCTCGGGAGGGACCTACTATGGCTACACCTTC.

This chain links TRBV21-1 with TRBJ1-5. TRBV21-1 is marked as a pseudogene. This CDR3 region has 15 residues. The CDR3 region is CASSKRTGGKRPQHF. The CDR3 DNA is TGTGCCAGCAGCAAAAGGACGGGAGGGAAAAGGCCCCAGCATTTT.

The genes are TRBV3-1 (or the pseudogene TRBV3-2) and TRBJ1-1; D gene ambiguous. This CDR3 comprises 13 residues. The germline gives CDR1 LGHDT, CDR2 YNNKEL (reference sequence). Between the trimmed V and J ends, which lost 6 bases and 8 bases, there was a span of 16 bases. The CDR3 DNA reads TGTGCCAGCAGATCCTCCGTCGGCAGGGAAGCTTTCTTT. It encodes CASRSSVGREAFF.

This clone was detected only a few times. The J gene is TRBJ2-7, the V gene TRBV6-6; 7 positions match TRBD1. Germline lookup yields CDR1 MNHNY and CDR2 SVGAGI (reference sequence). With 5 bases clipped from V and 3 bases from J, the junction kept 1 base outside the gene matches. This CDR3 is 12 amino acids long. The CDR3 nucleotides are TGTGCCAGCAGTACAGGGGTCTACGAGCAGTACTTC. It is translated as CASSTGVYEQYF.

This clone showed up just once. V is TRBV7-2 and J is TRBJ2-2, with 12 positions matching TRBD2. This CDR3 has 18 residues. V lost 3 bases, J lost 6 bases, and 11 bases stayed unmatched. The germline V gene has CDR1 SGHTA and CDR2 FQGNSA. Here the CDR3 DNA reads TGTGCCAGCAGCTTTCGACTAGCGGGGGATAAACCCCCCGGGGAGCTGTTTTTT. It is translated as CASSFRLAGDKPPGELFF. Filled out from reference TRBV7-2 and TRBJ2-2, the complete variable domain reads GAGVSQSPSNKVTEKGKDVELRCDPISGHTALYWYRQSLGQGLEFLIYFQGNSAPDKSGLPSDRFSAERTGGSVSTLTIQRTQQEDSAVYLCASSFRLAGDKPPGELFFGEGSRLTVL.

The chain is built from TRBV5-1 and TRBJ1-5; D not certain. The V and J ends lost 6 bases and 6 bases respectively, with 22 bases between them. Germline V gene data show CDR1 as SGHRS and CDR2 as YFSETQ. The CDR3 has 16 amino acids. CDR3 region: CASTRGEGKGIQPQHF. The CDR3 nucleotides read TGCGCCAGCACCCGCGGGGAGGGAAAAGGTATTCAGCCCCAGCATTTT.

This clone was counted once. The J gene is TRBJ1-2, the V gene TRBV6-5, with 9 bases fitting TRBD1. Germline V CDR1 and CDR2: MNHEY, SVGAGI. This CDR3 has 15 residues. V shed 7 bases and J 1 base; nucleotides not matched to a gene: 7. The CDR3 reads CASNPTGGGNYGYTF. The CDR3 DNA follows: TGTGCCAGCAACCCAACAGGGGGCGGTAACTATGGCTACACCTTC.